Listed here are 21 T cell receptor beta chains from one sample, sequenced in a study of blood T cell repertoires in COVID-19. Sequenced by immunoSEQ multiplex PCR; TCRdb stores in-frame clones only, minus some. Among around 60,000 clones listed, almost 85% were seen once. Sequencing was carried out using peripheral blood. These receptors were collected from a man in his sixties with COVID-19, enrolled during active disease.

This clone was seen more than once but under ten times. Written as DNA, the CDR3 is TGTGCCAGCAGTCCTACTCCCGGGACAGGTCACACTGAAGCTTTCTTT. Its protein product is CASSPTPGTGHTEAFF. The chain couples TRBV28 to TRBJ1-1; 8 bases map to TRBD1. The ends lost 5 bases at V and 3 bases at J; junction bases unmatched: 11. The germline V gene has CDR1 MDHEN and CDR2 SYDVKM. The CDR3 spans 16 residues.

V gene TRBV5-6 combines with J gene TRBJ1-3, with 9 bases identical to TRBD1. CDR1 is SGHDT and CDR2 is YYEEEE in the germline V gene. CDR3 length equals 16 residues. With V trimmed by 1 base and J by 2 bases, 4 bases remained unmatched. Here the CDR3 reads CASSLRGTGTGNTIYF. Written as DNA, the CDR3 is TGTGCCAGCAGCTTGCGGGGGACAGGGACTGGAAACACCATATATTTT.

J is TRBJ2-7 and V is TRBV12-3 or TRBV12-4; TRBD2 agrees at 7 bases. This CDR3 has 13 residues. With 3 bases clipped from V and 7 bases from J, the junction kept 6 bases outside the gene matches. CDR3 in amino acids: CASSFFGGWEQYF. The DNA for the CDR3 is TGTGCCAGCAGTTTCTTCGGGGGGTGGGAGCAGTACTTC.

This clone was seen just once. This rearrangement joins TRBV12-3 or TRBV12-4 to TRBJ1-5; D not resolved. This CDR3 contains 13 residues. Trimming pared 8 bases from V and 0 bases from J, leaving 8 bases between. CDR3 DNA: TGTGCCAGCCAACAGTATAGCAATCAGCCCCAGCATTTT. Translating it yields CASQQYSNQPQHF.

This chain connects TRBV27 to TRBJ1-5; TRBD1 agrees at 12 bases. The V and J ends lost 5 bases and 6 bases, in that order; junction bases with no gene match: 5. The CDR3 runs to 15 residues. Germline V gives CDR1 MNHEY, CDR2 SMNVEV (reference sequence). The CDR3 loop reads CASSRDRGRTQPQHF. DNA of the CDR3: TGTGCCAGCAGTAGGGACAGGGGGCGAACTCAGCCCCAGCATTTT.

V gene TRBV19 combines with J gene TRBJ2-7; 7 bases agree with TRBD1. This CDR3 has 14 residues. Germline values: CDR1 LNHDA, CDR2 SQIVND (reference sequence). The V segment lost 5 bases and the J segment 1 base; nucleotides outside the gene matches: 5. The CDR3 DNA sequence: TGTGCCAGTAGTCTCCGGGACAGATCCTACGAGCAGTACTTC. Translating it yields CASSLRDRSYEQYF.

This CDR3 is CASNAGNSGNTIYF. In DNA, the CDR3 is TGTGCCAGCAACGCAGGGAATTCAGGAAACACCATATATTTT. The gene calls are TRBV2 and TRBJ1-3, with D possibly being TRBD1 (5 bases). From germline, CDR1 is SNHLY and CDR2 FYNNEI. CDR3 length: 14 amino acids. V lost 7 bases, J lost 4 bases, and 14 bases lay in between.

The CDR3 reads CASSQDSAGGSYEQYF. In DNA, the CDR3 is TGTGCCAGCAGCCAAGATTCGGCAGGGGGGTCCTACGAGCAGTACTTC. The gene calls are TRBV3-1 (or the pseudogene TRBV3-2) and TRBJ2-7; TRBD1 is a possible D gene (7 bases). V was cut by 0 bases and J by 1 base, with 13 bases left in between. From germline, CDR1 is LGHDT and CDR2 YNNKEL (reference sequence). CDR3 length: 16 residues.

The V gene is TRBV7-6, the J gene TRBJ2-5, with 9 bases matching TRBD1. The V and J ends lost 1 base and 3 bases, in that order; junction bases with no gene match: 3. This CDR3 has 15 amino acids. CDR1 is SGHVS, CDR2 FNYEAQ, per germline. For the CDR3, the DNA is TGTGCCAGCAGCTTAGTTGGGACAGGGAAAGAGACCCAGTACTTC. Translated: CASSLVGTGKETQYF.

In this sample, this clone turned up a few times. The chain links TRBV6-1 to TRBJ2-2, with 8 nucleotides matching TRBD2. CDR3 length equals 15 residues. Looked up from germline, CDR1 is MNHNS and CDR2 is SASEGT. After removal of 2 bases from V and 7 bases from J, the junction contained 6 bases not matched to a gene. The CDR3 coding sequence is TGTGCCAGCAGTGAATTTAGCGGGACTGTCGGGGAGCTGTTTTTT. Protein: CASSEFSGTVGELFF.

The V and J genes are TRBV9 and TRBJ1-5, with D perhaps matching TRBD1 (5 bases). Germline CDR1 reads SGDLS; CDR2 reads YYNGEE. V gave up 3 bases and J gave up 5 bases, with 15 bases separating them. This CDR3 comprises 15 residues. The CDR3 region is CASSAASSGDQPQHF. For the CDR3, the DNA is TGTGCCAGCAGCGCCGCCTCCTCGGGGGATCAGCCCCAGCATTTT.

The chain is built from TRBV5-6 and TRBJ1-3, with D maybe TRBD1 (6 bases). This CDR3 has 15 residues. Deletions cut 0 bases from V and 2 bases from J, with 9 bases between. In germline, CDR1 is SGHDT, CDR2 YYEEEE. Here the CDR3 reads CASSLEGVPGNTIYF. The CDR3 region has the DNA TGTGCCAGCAGCTTGGAGGGGGTTCCTGGAAACACCATATATTTT.

The chain is built from TRBV7-2 and TRBJ2-3; 11 positions agree with TRBD2. V dropped 5 bases and J dropped 3; count of bases not matched to a gene: 4. The germline V gene encodes CDR1 SGHTA and CDR2 FQGNSA. This CDR3 has 15 residues. CDR3 sequence reads: CASSAWTSGTDTQYF. The CDR3 DNA sequence: TGTGCCAGCAGCGCCTGGACTAGCGGGACAGATACGCAGTATTTT.

This rearrangement joins TRBV15 to TRBJ2-5; a weak D match, TRBD1 (5 bases). Germline CDR1 is LNHNV and CDR2 is YYDKDF (reference sequence). This CDR3 region has 14 residues. The germline V and J ends were trimmed by 2 bases and 4 bases, with 11 bases remaining between them. Written as DNA, the CDR3 is TGTGCCACCAGCAGAAAGGGGTCGGGAGAGACCCAGTACTTC. This sequence encodes CATSRKGSGETQYF.

The chain joins TRBV6-5 to TRBJ2-5, with TRBD2 matching 7 bases. The CDR3 is 14 residues long. J lost 2 bases, V lost 2 bases, and 2 bases had no gene match. Germline V gene lookup returns CDR1 MNHEY and CDR2 SVGAGI. In DNA form, the CDR3 reads TGTGCCAGCAGTTACAGCGGGGAACAAGAGACCCAGTACTTC. As protein: CASSYSGEQETQYF.

This sequence joins TRBV9 and TRBJ1-6, with 7 bases that match TRBD1. This CDR3 comprises 15 residues. Germline V gene lookup returns CDR1 SGDLS and CDR2 YYNGEE. V shed 0 bases and J 10 bases; nucleotides not matched to a gene: 7. In nucleotides, the CDR3 is TGTGCCAGCAGCGTAGAGAGGGACAGATCATCACCCCTCCACTTT. Residues: CASSVERDRSSPLHF.

The chain's CDR3 is CASSEGQGWGEQFF. In nucleotides, the CDR3 is TGTGCCAGCAGTGAGGGACAGGGTTGGGGTGAGCAGTTCTTC. The chain links TRBV6-1 to TRBJ2-1, with 9 nucleotides matching TRBD1. This CDR3 contains 14 residues. The junction had 6 bases not matched to a gene; V was cut back by 3 bases and J by 9 bases. Germline V CDR1 and CDR2: MNHNS, SASEGT.

The genes are TRBV5-1 and TRBJ2-3; TRBD2 matches at 9 bases. Germline lookup yields CDR1 SGHRS and CDR2 YFSETQ. V was clipped by 0 bases and J by 4 bases; unmatched bases: 9. The CDR3 contains 17 residues. In nucleotides, the CDR3 is TGCGCCAGCAGCTTGGCCCGTTCTAGCGGGGACCCAGATACGCAGTATTTT. Amino acid sequence: CASSLARSSGDPDTQYF.

V and J are TRBV18 and TRBJ2-3; 8 bases fit TRBD2. Trimming at V came to 6 bases and at J to 8 bases, leaving 10 bases not matched to a gene. The germline CDR1 and CDR2 sequences are KGHSH and LQKENI. This CDR3 has 14 amino acids. Here the CDR3 reads CASSSGNPPGTQYF. CDR3 bases: TGTGCCAGCTCTAGCGGGAACCCCCCAGGTACGCAGTATTTT.

The rearrangement uses TRBV25-1 and TRBJ1-1, with 9 bases matching TRBD1. The germline V gene has CDR1 MGHDK and CDR2 SYGVNS. The CDR3 is made up of 14 amino acids. Trimming took 5 bases from V and 11 from J; bases not matched to a gene: 12. The CDR3 bases are TGTGCCAGCAGTACCCGCGAGGGGACAGGGAAGGCTTTCTTT. This encodes CASSTREGTGKAFF.

The chain carries TRBV12-3 or TRBV12-4 and TRBJ2-5; D not certain. V was cut by 3 bases and J by 2 bases, with 7 bases left in between. The CDR3 spans 13 residues. The CDR3 loop reads CASSFGEQETQYF. The CDR3 coding sequence is TGTGCCAGCAGTTTTGGAGAGCAAGAGACCCAGTACTTC.